This T cell receptor (beta chain) was recorded in a study of T cells in localized non-small cell lung cancer. Assay: immunoSEQ multiplex PCR; the TCRdb copy retains only in-frame clones and omits some. The profile shows around 15,000 clones, around nine tenths of them singletons. V lost 4 bases, J lost 3 bases, and 19 bases lay in between. There are 16 residues in the CDR3. CDR1 and CDR2 (germline): SGHNT, YYREEE (reference sequence). Sequencing used peripheral blood mononuclear cells, obtained before any cancer treatment. This TCR derives from a man aged 35-75 years with stage III lung adenocarcinoma. This rearrangement joins TRBV5-4 to TRBJ1-2, with a possible D match to TRBD1 (6 bases). This CDR3 reads CASSKNAGTPDYGYTF. Here the CDR3 DNA reads TGTGCCAGCAGCAAAAACGCCGGGACACCCGACTATGGCTACACCTTC.